This T cell receptor beta chain was sequenced during a study of cytomegalovirus exposure and HLA in healthy donors. Use of 60 Vbeta and 13 Jbeta primers characterized the PCR. Profiled with immunoSEQ multiplex PCR; TCRdb holds only in-frame clones, not every one. The sample holds some 140,000 clones; around three quarters are singletons and the top ten take around 1%. Sequenced: PBMCs. The clonotype comes from a man younger than 30 in good health and CMV-seronegative.

CDR3 sequence (DNA): TGCGCCAGCAGCCAAGCGGGGGGCGAGGCTGGGGCCAACGTCCTGACTTTC. The encoded protein is CASSQAGGEAGANVLTF. The J gene is TRBJ2-6, the V gene TRBV4-3; weak D call: TRBD2 (7 bases). V lost 1 base and J 2 bases, leaving 12 bases between the germline ends. The CDR3 is made up of 17 amino acids. Germline V gene sequence: CDR1 LGHNA, CDR2 YSLEER.